Below, one TCR beta chain is given with its context. Antigen unknown. The data were taken from a study of a mutant IDH1 vaccine in newly diagnosed glioma. About the study: The study started vaccination 4-6 weeks after radiotherapy alone, or with temozolomide cycles.

Sequencing used immunoSEQ multiplex PCR; TCRdb keeps in-frame clones, though not all of them. The table includes some 120,000 clones, around four fifths detected once. Study-wide results and caveats: Pseudoprogression seemed unlinked to shifts in top peripheral T cell clonotypes.

Time point: week 11, during vaccination. Doses consisted of 300 ug of mutant IDH1 20-mer peptide each, paired with topical imiquimod. Trimming cost V 7 bases and J 3 bases, with 16 bases left between them. The V gene's germline CDR1 is SEHNR and CDR2 FQNEAQ (reference sequence). The CDR3 is made up of 15 amino acids. The chain carries TRBV7-9 and TRBJ2-1, with D perhaps TRBD1 or TRBD2 (6 bases each). Sequencing was performed on PBMCs, taken from a glioma patient whose treatment included an IDH1 peptide vaccine. The receptor was isolated from a man aged 35-49 years with glioma. The CDR3 DNA sequence: TGTGCCAGCACCCAGAGGGGGGCCTTCTACAATGAGCAGTTCTTC. Encoded protein: CASTQRGAFYNEQFF.